The rows below give T cell receptor beta chains drawn from one sample of a study of T-cell memory formation after mild COVID-19. In TCRdb, the 5' RACE reads were re-called with MiXCR into one record per CDR3 protein. The sample records around 450,000 distinct CDR3 sequences, approximately 24% being singletons. Sequencing used PBMCs or a T cell subset sorted from them (not recorded which). These receptors all come from an adult woman who had mild COVID-19 (a few samples of this study predate the infection). Cell type and time point are not known. The CDR3 runs from the conserved cysteine through the conserved F or W. A D gene is named only where the DNA matches it firmly. Clone size is stated in some rows and not others, as once, few, many or a class when expanded.

>TRBV11-2|.|TRBJ2-2|.
CASTYGLRELFF
TGTGCCAGCACATACGGCCTGCGGGAGCTGTTTTTT
>TRBV30|many|TRBJ2-3|.
CACRWGLRTDTQYF
TGTGCCTGTAGATGGGGACTGCGCACAGATACGCAGTATTTT
>TRBV12-3/TRBV12-4|.|TRBJ1-3|.
CASSPSLSRNTIYF
TGTGCCAGCAGTCCGAGTCTCTCTCGGAACACCATATATTTT
>TRBV19|.|TRBJ2-5|.
CASSTAPRAREETQYF
TGTGCCAGTAGTACCGCCCCGAGGGCCAGAGAAGAGACCCAGTACTTC
>TRBV7-2|few|TRBJ1-2|TRBD1
CASSLDTGDYGYTF
TGTGCCAGCAGCTTAGACACAGGGGACTATGGCTACACCTTC
>TRBV7-9|.|TRBJ2-3|.
CASSPPLGDRQYF
TGTGCCAGCAGCCCCCCCCTGGGAGATAGGCAGTATTTT
>TRBV4-1|.|TRBJ1-4|.
CASSQDRRFNEKLFF
TGCGCCAGCAGCCAAGATAGGCGGTTTAATGAAAAACTGTTTTTT
>TRBV5-1|few|TRBJ1-1|TRBD1
CASGRTGVLKTEAFF
TGCGCCAGCGGCAGGACAGGGGTCCTAAAGACTGAAGCTTTCTTT
>TRBV20-1|.|TRBJ2-1|.
CSARAPGQDYNEQFF
TGCAGTGCTAGGGCCCCGGGACAAGATTACAATGAGCAGTTCTTC
>TRBV6-2/TRBV6-3|.|TRBJ2-7|TRBD1
CASTHGTENGYEQYF
TGTGCCAGCACCCACGGGACAGAGAACGGCTACGAGCAGTACTTC
>TRBV20-1|.|TRBJ1-1|TRBD1
CSARADRGLRGALEAFF
TGCAGTGCTAGAGCAGACAGGGGGCTGAGGGGCGCACTTGAAGCTTTCTTT
>TRBV20-1|few|TRBJ1-3|.
CSAIQQISGNTIYF
TGCAGTGCTATCCAACAGATCTCTGGAAACACCATATATTTT
>TRBV7-9|.|TRBJ2-1|TRBD2
CASSLEAGNEQFF
TGTGCCAGCAGCTTAGAAGCGGGGAATGAGCAGTTCTTC
>TRBV5-6|many|TRBJ1-1|.
CASSRRTATEAFF
TGTGCCAGCAGCAGAAGGACAGCGACTGAAGCTTTCTTT
>TRBV7-3|.|TRBJ1-6|.
CASSSSGRFNSPLHF
TGTGCCAGCAGCTCCTCAGGGAGGTTTAATTCACCCCTCCACTTT
>TRBV30|few|TRBJ2-1|.
CAWSLMGNEQFF
TGTGCCTGGAGTTTAATGGGCAATGAGCAGTTCTTC
>TRBV7-6|few|TRBJ2-1|.
CASSLASSSSYNEQFF
TGTGCCAGCAGCTTAGCCTCGTCAAGCTCCTACAATGAGCAGTTCTTC
>TRBV24-1|.|TRBJ2-7|.
CATSASTYEQYF
TGTGCCACCAGTGCCAGCACCTACGAGCAGTACTTC
>TRBV5-5|few|TRBJ2-7|TRBD1
CASSLGTGITHYEQYF
TGTGCCAGCAGCTTGGGGACAGGGATCACTCACTACGAGCAGTACTTC
>TRBV2|.|TRBJ1-2|TRBD1
CASRIGQGTYGYTF
TGTGCCAGCAGGATAGGACAGGGAACATATGGCTACACCTTC
>TRBV9|few|TRBJ2-3|.
CASSPFPPRTDTQYF
TGTGCCAGCAGCCCTTTCCCCCCACGCACAGATACGCAGTATTTT
>TRBV5-1|many|TRBJ2-1|.
CASSSRSGENEQFF
TGCGCCAGCAGCTCTCGTTCAGGGGAGAATGAGCAGTTCTTC
>TRBV12-3/TRBV12-4|few|TRBJ2-5|TRBD1
CASSPRQGRETQYF
TGTGCCAGCAGTCCTCGACAGGGTAGGGAGACCCAGTACTTC
>TRBV19|few|TRBJ1-2|.
CASSIGRTNYGYTF
TGTGCCAGTAGTATAGGCAGGACAAACTATGGCTACACCTTC
>TRBV5-1|.|TRBJ1-5|TRBD1
CASSAGTGGFNQPQHF
TGCGCCAGCAGCGCCGGGACAGGGGGATTCAATCAGCCCCAGCATTTT
>TRBV24-1|.|TRBJ2-7|.
CATSDPKGATYEQYF
TGTGCCACCAGTGATCCGAAGGGCGCTACCTACGAGCAGTACTTC
>TRBV7-6|few|TRBJ2-1|TRBD2
CASSFSRGGYNEQFF
TGTGCCAGCAGCTTCTCCCGGGGGGGCTACAATGAGCAGTTCTTC
>TRBV20-1|.|TRBJ1-1|.
CSARGQGRPEAFF
TGCAGTGCTAGGGGGCAGGGGAGGCCTGAAGCTTTCTTT
>TRBV7-9|.|TRBJ1-1|TRBD1
CASSSRGTGRNTEAFF
TGTGCCAGCAGCTCCCGAGGGACAGGGCGGAACACTGAAGCTTTCTTT
>TRBV12-3/TRBV12-4|.|TRBJ2-1|.
CASSSDPPYNEQFF
TGTGCCAGCAGTTCCGACCCTCCCTACAATGAGCAGTTCTTC
>TRBV7-6|few|TRBJ2-2|.
CASSVTRTGELFF
TGTGCCAGCAGCGTCACCCGCACCGGGGAGCTGTTTTTT
>TRBV7-9|.|TRBJ1-1|.
CASSPKPLGQNTEAFF
TGTGCCAGCAGCCCGAAGCCATTAGGGCAGAACACTGAAGCTTTCTTT
>TRBV7-3|few|TRBJ2-2|TRBD1
CASGTGGPGELFF
TGTGCCAGCGGGACAGGGGGCCCCGGGGAGCTGTTTTTT
>TRBV6-5|few|TRBJ2-5|.
CASRPLGTQYF
TGTGCCAGCAGGCCACTGGGGACCCAGTACTTC
>TRBV11-1|many|TRBJ2-3|.
CASSKPSSGDTQYF
TGTGCCAGCAGCAAACCGTCCTCAGGGGATACGCAGTATTTT
>TRBV7-2|.|TRBJ2-5|.
CASSLAARQETQYF
TGTGCCAGCAGCTTAGCGGCTAGACAAGAGACCCAGTACTTC
>TRBV20-1|.|TRBJ2-7|TRBD1
CSARWTGSMQYF
TGCAGTGCTAGGTGGACAGGATCGATGCAGTACTTC
>TRBV18|few|TRBJ1-1|.
CASSPGAGPTEAFF
TGTGCCAGCTCACCAGGCGCGGGCCCCACTGAAGCTTTCTTT
>TRBV20-1|.|TRBJ2-5|TRBD2
CSARGLAGEGIQETQYF
TGCAGTGCTAGAGGGCTAGCGGGAGAGGGGATACAAGAGACCCAGTACTTC
>TRBV21-1|.|TRBJ1-3|.
CASSPYTVRRPF
TGTGCCAGCAGCCCATATACAGTGAGGAGACCGTTT
>TRBV29-1|.|TRBJ2-1|.
CSVPPSAGPYNEQFF
TGCAGCGTACCCCCCTCGGCAGGGCCCTACAATGAGCAGTTCTTC
>TRBV5-1|.|TRBJ2-7|TRBD2
CASSLGPGLARYEQYF
TGCGCCAGCAGCTTGGGACCGGGACTAGCGCGCTACGAGCAGTACTTC
>TRBV11-2|.|TRBJ1-1|.
CASSFRQVNTEAFF
TGTGCCAGCAGCTTTAGACAGGTTAACACTGAAGCTTTCTTT
>TRBV24-1|few|TRBJ2-6|.
CATSDPGTPPGANVLTF
TGTGCCACCAGTGATCCCGGGACGCCGCCTGGGGCCAACGTCCTGACTTTC
>TRBV7-8|.|TRBJ1-2|TRBD1
CASSPDRTVYGYTF
TGTGCCAGCAGCCCGGACAGGACGGTCTATGGCTACACCTTC
>TRBV6-5|few|TRBJ1-1|.
CASSYGESITEAFF
TGTGCCAGCAGTTACGGGGAGTCTATCACTGAAGCTTTCTTT
>TRBV7-2|.|TRBJ2-1|TRBD2
CASSHGTSINEQFF
TGTGCCAGCAGCCACGGGACTAGCATAAATGAGCAGTTCTTC
>TRBV29-1|few|TRBJ1-1|.
CSVDLEGNTEAFF
TGCAGCGTTGATCTCGAGGGGAACACTGAAGCTTTCTTT
>TRBV20-1|few|TRBJ1-5|TRBD1
CSARQGAGANQPQHF
TGCAGTGCCAGACAGGGTGCGGGGGCCAATCAGCCCCAGCATTTT
>TRBV7-8|few|TRBJ2-1|.
CASSSRGLDEQFF
TGTGCCAGCAGCAGCAGGGGTCTCGATGAGCAGTTCTTC
>TRBV27|few|TRBJ2-3|TRBD2
CASSLKRLAGDTQYF
TGTGCCAGCAGCCTCAAGAGACTAGCTGGAGATACGCAGTATTTT
>TRBV7-9|.|TRBJ2-5|.
CASSFAFLVSGSEVGIGETQYF
TGTGCCAGCAGCTTCGCTTTTCTGGTGTCAGGATCTGAAGTAGGGATTGGAGAGACCCAGTACTTC
>TRBV4-2|few|TRBJ2-7|TRBD2
CASSQVTSADYEQYF
TGTGCCAGCAGCCAAGTGACTAGCGCCGACTACGAGCAGTACTTC
>TRBV5-1|once|TRBJ2-7|TRBD1
CASSLGWDREGNSYEQYF
TGCGCCAGCAGCTTGGGCTGGGACAGGGAAGGGAACTCCTACGAGCAGTACTTC
>TRBV12-3/TRBV12-4|few|TRBJ1-1|.
CASSLFGQSDTEAFF
TGTGCCAGCAGCCTATTTGGACAGTCCGACACTGAAGCTTTCTTT
>TRBV2|.|TRBJ1-5|.
CASSVGQGSDPQHF
TGTGCCAGCAGTGTTGGGCAGGGCTCCGATCCCCAGCATTTT
>TRBV5-1|.|TRBJ1-2|.
CASSLERSYGYTF
TGCGCCAGCAGCTTGGAACGGAGCTATGGCTACACCTTC
>TRBV6-6|.|TRBJ2-1|.
CASSAAPGADDNEQFF
TGTGCCAGCAGCGCCGCCCCGGGGGCCGATGACAATGAGCAGTTCTTC
>TRBV11-2|.|TRBJ1-2|.
CASSYPQHYGYTF
TGTGCCAGCAGCTATCCGCAACACTATGGCTACACCTTC